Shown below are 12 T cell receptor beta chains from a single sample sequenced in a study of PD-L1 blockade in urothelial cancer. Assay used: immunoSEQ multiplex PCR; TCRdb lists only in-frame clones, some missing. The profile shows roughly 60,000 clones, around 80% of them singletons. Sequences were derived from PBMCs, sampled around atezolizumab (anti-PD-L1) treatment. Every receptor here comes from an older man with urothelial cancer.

This chain's CDR3 is CASSMSGGAVQPQHF. The CDR3 nucleotides are TGTGCCAGTAGTATGTCAGGGGGCGCAGTTCAGCCCCAGCATTTT. The chain recombines TRBV19 with TRBJ1-5, with 8 bases identical to TRBD1. This CDR3 is 15 amino acids long. Trimming removed 3 bases from V and 6 bases from J; junction bases left unmatched: 7. Looked up from germline, CDR1 is LNHDA and CDR2 is SQIVND (reference sequence).

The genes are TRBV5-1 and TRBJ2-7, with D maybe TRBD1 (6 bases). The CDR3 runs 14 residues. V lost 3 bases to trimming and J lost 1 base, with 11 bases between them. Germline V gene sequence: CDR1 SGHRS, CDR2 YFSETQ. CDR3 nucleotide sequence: TGCGCCAGCAGCTCCGACGGGACATCCTACGAGCAGTACTTC. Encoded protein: CASSSDGTSYEQYF.

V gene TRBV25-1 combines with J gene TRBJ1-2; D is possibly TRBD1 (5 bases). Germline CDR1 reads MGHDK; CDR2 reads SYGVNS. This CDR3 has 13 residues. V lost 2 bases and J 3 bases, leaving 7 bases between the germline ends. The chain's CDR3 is CASSEPGYYGYTF. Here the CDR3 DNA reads TGTGCCAGCAGTGAACCAGGGTACTATGGCTACACCTTC.

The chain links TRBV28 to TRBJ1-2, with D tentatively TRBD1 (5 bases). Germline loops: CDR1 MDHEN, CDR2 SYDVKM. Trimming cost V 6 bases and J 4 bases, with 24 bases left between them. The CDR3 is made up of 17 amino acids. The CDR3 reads CASSSSGGAVWSYGYTF. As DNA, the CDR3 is TGTGCCAGCAGCTCCAGCGGAGGGGCCGTATGGTCCTATGGCTACACCTTC.

CDR3 in DNA: TGTGCCAGCAGTTTATCGAGCGGGACGGAGCAGTTCTTC. Its translation is CASSLSSGTEQFF. The chain uses TRBV27 and TRBJ2-1, with 7 bases lining up with TRBD2. The V and J ends lost 0 bases and 10 bases, in that order; junction bases with no gene match: 3. CDR3 length: 13 amino acids. CDR1 and CDR2 from the germline V gene are MNHEY and SMNVEV (reference sequence).

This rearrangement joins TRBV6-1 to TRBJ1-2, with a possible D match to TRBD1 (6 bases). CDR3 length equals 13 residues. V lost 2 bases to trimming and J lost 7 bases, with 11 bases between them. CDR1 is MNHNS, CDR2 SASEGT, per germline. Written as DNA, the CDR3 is TGTGCCAGCAGTGAATCACAGGGTAGTGGCTACACCTTC. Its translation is CASSESQGSGYTF.

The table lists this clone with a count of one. The CDR3 reads CASSLGQGLGEQFF. In DNA, the CDR3 is TGCGCCAGCAGCTTGGGACAGGGGTTGGGGGAGCAGTTCTTC. The chain has TRBV5-1 and TRBJ2-1; 8 nucleotides line up with TRBD1. From germline, CDR1 is SGHRS and CDR2 YFSETQ. The CDR3 spans 14 residues. Trimming removed 0 bases from V and 10 bases from J; junction bases left unmatched: 6. The complete variable domain, with remaining parts taken from reference TRBV5-1 and TRBJ2-1, reads KAGVTQTPRYLIKTRGQQVTLSCSPISGHRSVSWYQQTPGQGLQFLFEYFSETQRNKGNFPGRFSGRQFSNSRSEMNVSTLELGDSALYLCASSLGQGLGEQFFGPGTRLTVL.

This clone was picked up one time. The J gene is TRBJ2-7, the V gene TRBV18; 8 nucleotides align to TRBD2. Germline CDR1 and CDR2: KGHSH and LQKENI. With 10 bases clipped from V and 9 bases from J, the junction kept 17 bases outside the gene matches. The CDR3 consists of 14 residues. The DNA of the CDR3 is TGTGCCACAACCCCGAGCGGGGGAGGATATGTGCAGTACTTC. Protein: CATTPSGGGYVQYF.

The DNA for the CDR3 is TGTGCCAGCAGAAGCACGGGATTTAATGAGCAGTTCTTC. It yields the protein CASRSTGFNEQFF. This chain uses TRBV2 with TRBJ2-1; D may be TRBD2 (5 bases). The germline gives CDR1 SNHLY, CDR2 FYNNEI. This CDR3 comprises 13 residues. V dropped 6 bases and J dropped 7 bases, with 13 bases sitting between them.

DNA of the CDR3: TGCAGCGGCCGGGTGACTAGAGTGTCAGATACGCAGTATTTT. Protein product: CSGRVTRVSDTQYF. The chain joins TRBV29-1 to TRBJ2-3; D perhaps matches TRBD2 (6 bases). CDR1 SQVTM and CDR2 ANQGSEA come from the germline V gene. This CDR3 has 14 amino acids. Trimming stripped 7 bases from V and 4 bases from J, with 18 bases between.

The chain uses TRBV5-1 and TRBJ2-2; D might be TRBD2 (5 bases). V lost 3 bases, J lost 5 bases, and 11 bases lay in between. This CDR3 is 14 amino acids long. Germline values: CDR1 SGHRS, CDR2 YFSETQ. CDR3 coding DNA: TGCGCCAGCAGCTCGAACTGGAGGACCGGGGAGCTGTTTTTT. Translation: CASSSNWRTGELFF.

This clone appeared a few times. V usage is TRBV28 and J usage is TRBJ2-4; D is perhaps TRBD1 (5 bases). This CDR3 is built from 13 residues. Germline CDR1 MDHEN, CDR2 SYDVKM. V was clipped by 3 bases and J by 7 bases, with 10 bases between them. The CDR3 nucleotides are TGTGCCAGCAGTTTGGGGCAGTTGAACATTCAGTACTTC. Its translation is CASSLGQLNIQYF.